This T cell receptor (beta chain) was obtained from a study of cytomegalovirus exposure and HLA in healthy donors. General observations from the study: Cytomegalovirus association was listed for roughly 160 TCR beta chains. A few CMV-associated chains were confirmed in vitro to be specific for CMV antigens.

CDR1 LNHDA and CDR2 SQIVND come from the germline V gene (reference sequence). This CDR3 has 15 residues. V was pared by 7 bases and J by 4 bases, with 10 bases of the junction left unmatched. Using immunoSEQ multiplex PCR, the repertoire was profiled, and TCRdb retains in-frame clones only, with some absent. The profile shows 150,000 or so clones, almost 85% of them singletons. Comments on this clone: Its antigen is not known.

The sample taken for sequencing was PBMCs. The source is a man aged 25-45 years in good health and CMV-seropositive. The rearrangement joins TRBV19 to TRBJ1-1, with 9 bases that match TRBD1. The CDR3 loop is CASTDEGQGITEAFF. The CDR3 DNA is TGTGCCAGTACCGATGAAGGACAGGGGATCACTGAAGCTTTCTTT.